Following are 23 T cell receptor beta chains from one sample sequenced in a study of blood T cell repertoires in COVID-19. Generated by immunoSEQ multiplex PCR, the TCRdb table keeps only in-frame clones and is missing some. This sample has about 60,000 clones, with roughly 88% found just once. Sample: peripheral blood. The origin of the receptors is a man aged 55 to 69 with acute or convalescent COVID-19.

This chain uses TRBV28 with TRBJ2-1; TRBD2 matches 14 bases. The CDR3 spans 16 residues. V lost 4 bases, J lost 8 bases, and 7 bases stayed unmatched. CDR1 is MDHEN, CDR2 SYDVKM, per germline. DNA for the CDR3: TGTGCCAGCAGTTCTAAGGGACTAGCGGGAGAGGATGAGCAGTTCTTC. It is translated as CASSSKGLAGEDEQFF.

The gene calls are TRBV19 and TRBJ2-7, with a possible D match to TRBD2 (9 bases). The V and J ends lost 6 bases and 4 bases respectively, with 19 bases between them. Germline V gives CDR1 LNHDA, CDR2 SQIVND (reference sequence). There are 15 residues in the CDR3. The CDR3 coding sequence is TGTGCCAGTAGAGTGTCTAGCGGGACAGGTTACGAGCAGTACTTC. This encodes CASRVSSGTGYEQYF.

This clone has only one observation. The gene calls are TRBV7-3 and TRBJ2-4; tentatively, D is TRBD2 (5 bases). CDR1 is SGHTA and CDR2 is FQGTGA in the germline V gene. V lost 0 bases, J lost 11 bases, and 11 bases lay in between. CDR3 size: 13 residues. The CDR3 region is CASSLTPSPFQYF. DNA of the CDR3: TGTGCCAGCAGCTTAACTCCTAGCCCCTTTCAGTACTTC.

The chain links TRBV3-1 (or the pseudogene TRBV3-2) to TRBJ2-3; D possibly corresponds to TRBD1 (5 bases). Germline V gene lookup returns CDR1 LGHDT and CDR2 YNNKEL (reference sequence). Trimming shortened V by 3 bases and J by 6 bases, and 13 bases separated the two germline ends. The CDR3 sequence is 14 residues long. CDR3 amino acids: CASSQGRAWDTQYF. The CDR3 region has the DNA TGTGCCAGCAGCCAGGGCAGGGCCTGGGATACGCAGTATTTT.

CDR3 sequence (DNA): TGTGCCAGCAGCCAACAGTACAGGCTACTCCAAGAGACCCAGTACTTC. Amino acid sequence: CASSQQYRLLQETQYF. The V call is TRBV3-1 (or the pseudogene TRBV3-2), the J call TRBJ2-5; TRBD1 is a possible D gene (5 bases). The CDR3 sequence is 16 residues long. CDR1 is LGHDT, CDR2 YNNKEL, per germline (reference sequence). Trimming stripped 2 bases from V and 1 base from J, with 14 bases between.

This chain connects TRBV10-3 to TRBJ2-1; 9 bases are shared with TRBD2. This CDR3 contains 16 residues. CDR1 is ENHRY, CDR2 SYGVKD, per germline. The ends lost 0 bases at V and 9 bases at J; junction bases unmatched: 9. This chain's CDR3 is CAISESRGGRAAEQFF. Written as DNA, the CDR3 is TGTGCCATCAGTGAGTCGAGAGGCGGGAGGGCCGCTGAGCAGTTCTTC.

V gene TRBV5-1 combines with J gene TRBJ2-5; D is perhaps TRBD1 (5 bases). CDR3 length: 15 amino acids. V was shortened by 4 bases and J by 0 bases, with 13 bases between the two germline ends. The germline CDR1 and CDR2 sequences are SGHRS and YFSETQ. The chain's CDR3 is CASSASGPYQETQYF. CDR3 nucleotides: TGCGCCAGCAGCGCGTCAGGGCCTTACCAAGAGACCCAGTACTTC.

The V gene is TRBV5-5, the J gene TRBJ2-5; D is unclear. Germline values: CDR1 SGHKS, CDR2 YYEKEE (reference sequence). V lost 4 bases and J 2 bases, leaving 21 bases between the germline ends. The CDR3 sequence is 17 residues long. The CDR3 DNA is TGTGCCAGCAGCCTCACCCCGAGTAGAACAGCACAAGAGACCCAGTACTTC. As protein: CASSLTPSRTAQETQYF.

The chain has TRBV19 and TRBJ2-1, with 12 bases that match TRBD2. The CDR3 runs 17 residues. The junction had 6 bases not matched to a gene; V was cut back by 4 bases and J by 2 bases. CDR1 and CDR2 from the germline V gene are LNHDA and SQIVND (reference sequence). The CDR3 sequence is CASSRTSGRPAYNEQFF. The CDR3 coding sequence is TGTGCCAGTAGTAGAACTAGCGGGAGGCCAGCCTACAATGAGCAGTTCTTC. Together with reference TRBV19 and TRBJ2-1, the CDR3 gives the full variable domain: DGGITQSPKYLFRKEGQNVTLSCEQNLNHDAMYWYRQDPGQGLRLIYYSQIVNDFQKGDIAEGYSVSREKKESFPLTVTSAQKNPTAFYLCASSRTSGRPAYNEQFFGPGTRLTVL.

This sequence joins TRBV27 and TRBJ2-7, with 7 bases identical to TRBD2. Germline V gene lookup returns CDR1 MNHEY and CDR2 SMNVEV (reference sequence). With 5 bases clipped from V and 2 bases from J, the junction kept 12 bases outside the gene matches. The CDR3 length is 16 residues. The CDR3 reads CASSPTAGRSPYEQYF. DNA of the CDR3: TGTGCCAGCAGTCCTACAGCGGGGAGGTCTCCCTACGAGCAGTACTTC.

The chain carries TRBV13 and TRBJ2-7; possible D gene TRBD2, 5 bases. V was trimmed by 4 bases and J by 6 bases, leaving 16 bases between them. This CDR3 is built from 14 residues. Germline V gene lookup returns CDR1 PRHDT and CDR2 FYEKMQ (reference sequence). Here the CDR3 reads CASSWVGALGEQYF. In DNA, the CDR3 is TGTGCCAGCAGCTGGGTGGGAGCCCTGGGCGAGCAGTACTTC.

The chain couples TRBV6-6 to TRBJ2-1; 7 nucleotides agree with TRBD2. V lost 5 bases and J lost 3; bases outside the gene matches: 4. Looked up from germline, CDR1 is MNHNY and CDR2 is SVGAGI (reference sequence). The CDR3 has 14 amino acids. The CDR3 bases are TGTGCCAGCAGTAGGACTAGGGACTACAATGAGCAGTTCTTC. Its protein is CASSRTRDYNEQFF.

The J gene is TRBJ2-5, the V gene TRBV25-1, with 7 nucleotides matching TRBD2. Germline trimming cut 5 bases from V and 4 bases from J; bases unmatched to any gene: 7. The CDR3 contains 14 residues. From germline, CDR1 is MGHDK and CDR2 SYGVNS. The CDR3 protein is CASSFTGGGETQYF. The CDR3 DNA reads TGTGCCAGCAGTTTTACGGGAGGAGGAGAGACCCAGTACTTC.

The rearrangement uses TRBV5-4 and TRBJ2-2, with D possibly being TRBD1 (6 bases). Germline CDR1 is SGHNT and CDR2 is YYREEE (reference sequence). Trimming cost V 4 bases and J 4 bases, with 14 bases left between them. The CDR3 is made up of 15 amino acids. CDR3 sequence: CASSQGQGFTGELFF. CDR3 DNA: TGTGCCAGCAGCCAGGGGCAGGGGTTCACCGGGGAGCTGTTTTTT.

The CDR3 reads CASSNLTGETNTGELFF. The CDR3 bases are TGTGCCAGCAGCAACCTCACAGGGGAAACGAACACCGGGGAGCTGTTTTTT. This chain uses TRBV21-1 with TRBJ2-2; TRBD1 is taken as the D call from the table, unchecked against the DNA. TRBV21-1 is marked as a pseudogene. CDR3 length: 17 residues.

This sequence joins TRBV5-1 and TRBJ2-2, with 9 bases matching TRBD1. With V trimmed by 6 bases and J by 4 bases, 7 bases remained unmatched. The CDR3 extends over 15 amino acids. Germline assignment: CDR1 SGHRS and CDR2 YFSETQ. CDR3 DNA: TGCGCCAGCAAAACCTCGACAGGGGGCACCGGGGAGCTGTTTTTT. This translates into CASKTSTGGTGELFF.

The chain employs TRBV5-1 and TRBJ2-3; 8 nucleotides line up with TRBD1. The germline V gene encodes CDR1 SGHRS and CDR2 YFSETQ. The trim removed 1 base at V and 5 bases at J, leaving 6 bases unmatched. This CDR3 spans 15 amino acids. CDR3 sequence reads: CASSLWQGARDTQYF. CDR3 DNA sequence: TGCGCCAGCAGCTTGTGGCAGGGGGCAAGAGATACGCAGTATTTT.

The V gene is TRBV19, the J gene TRBJ1-3; TRBD1 is a possible D gene (5 bases). Between the trimmed V and J ends, which lost 3 bases and 4 bases, there was a span of 10 bases. The CDR3 consists of 14 residues. Per the germline V gene, CDR1 is LNHDA and CDR2 is SQIVND (reference sequence). Here the CDR3 reads CASSMGGVGNTIYF. The CDR3 region has the DNA TGTGCCAGTAGTATGGGGGGAGTCGGAAACACCATATATTTT.

The chain is built from TRBV5-4 and TRBJ1-6; D may be TRBD1 (5 bases). CDR3 length equals 17 residues. Trimming pared 0 bases from V and 7 bases from J, leaving 17 bases between. Germline loops: CDR1 SGHNT, CDR2 YYREEE (reference sequence). CDR3 protein: CASSLGVGGARNSPLHF. The CDR3 bases are TGTGCCAGCAGCTTGGGTGTGGGAGGGGCAAGGAATTCACCCCTCCACTTT.

The rearrangement uses TRBV11-2 and TRBJ1-1; D may be TRBD1 (6 bases). The CDR3 has 13 amino acids. Trimming pared 7 bases from V and 7 bases from J, leaving 16 bases between. Germline-derived CDR1 and CDR2 are SGHAT and FQNNGV. CDR3 region: CASTSPRTDEAFF. CDR3 nucleotide sequence: TGTGCCAGCACCTCCCCCCGGACAGATGAAGCTTTCTTT.

The V call is TRBV21-1, the J call TRBJ2-1; TRBD1 is the table's D call, not checked against the DNA. TRBV21-1 is a documented pseudogene. This CDR3 comprises 16 residues. For the CDR3, the DNA is TGTGCCAGCAGCGAACCCCGGGACAGAAGGGCCTATGAGCAGTTCTTC. Translation gives CASSEPRDRRAYEQFF.

CDR3 amino acids: CASSLTSGSHHEQYF. In nucleotides, the CDR3 is TGTGCCAGCAGCTTGACTAGCGGGAGTCACCACGAGCAGTACTTC. The V and J genes are TRBV5-6 and TRBJ2-7, with 11 bases aligning to TRBD2. Germline V CDR1 and CDR2: SGHDT, YYEEEE. J was trimmed by 5 bases and V by 1 base; bases with no gene match: 5. The CDR3 runs to 15 residues. Full variable domain (outside the CDR3, taken from reference TRBV5-6 and TRBJ2-7): DAGVTQSPTHLIKTRGQQVTLRCSPKSGHDTVSWYQQALGQGPQFIFQYYEEEERQRGNFPDRFSGHQFPNYSSELNVNALLLGDSALYLCASSLTSGSHHEQYFGPGTRLTVT.

V gene TRBV10-1 combines with J gene TRBJ1-1; TRBD1 matches 7 bases. The V and J ends lost 3 bases and 6 bases, in that order; junction bases with no gene match: 13. Per the germline V gene, CDR1 is WNHNN and CDR2 is SYGVQD (reference sequence). This CDR3 contains 16 residues. The CDR3 here is CASSDGTETRSAEAFF. The CDR3 nucleotides are TGCGCCAGCAGTGATGGGACAGAGACCCGGAGCGCTGAAGCTTTCTTT.